Reported below is one T cell receptor (beta chain). Its antigen is as yet unknown. Additional DNA sequences in this sample encode the identical CDR3. It was into CD45RA+ naive and CD45RA-negative memory subsets that the CD4+ cells were split. The sample belongs to a study of shared clonotypes between healthy human individuals. Study-wide findings and caveats: The sharing of 4.5% to 5% of naive CD4 clonotypes was seen across a few donors.

A deep-level run was used for the assay. Several immunoSEQ 96-well plates shared each subset's DNA, each plate a replicate. Assay: immunoSEQ multiplex PCR; the TCRdb copy retains only in-frame clones and omits some. The table lists about a million clones, around three quarters of them singletons, with over 1.3% in the top ten. In germline, CDR1 is SGHNT, CDR2 YYREEE (reference sequence). Trimming stripped 0 bases from V and 1 base from J, with 4 bases between. CDR3 size: 13 residues. The clonotype comes from a man aged 18 to 29 in good health. The sample was memory CD4+ T cells sorted from blood. Noted subset: CD45RA-negative fraction. The genes are TRBV5-4 and TRBJ1-1; D remains ambiguous. CDR3 DNA sequence: TGTGCCAGCAGCTTGGGAGAGAACACTGAAGCTTTCTTT. Translating gives CASSLGENTEAFF.